The source of this T cell receptor (beta chain) is a study of shared clonotypes between healthy human individuals. Across the whole study: With ages of 18 to 49, the donors were a couple of women and a few men.

V was cut by 6 bases and J by 3 bases, with 11 bases left in between. Germline CDR1 reads ENHRY; CDR2 reads SYGVKD. The CDR3 is 13 residues long. The method was immunoSEQ multiplex PCR; TCRdb's version includes in-frame clones alone and lacks a portion of them. The data contain hundreds of thousands of clones, almost 97% of them singletons. With regard to this clone: Its antigen is currently unknown.

All donors qualified as healthy HIV-negative adults and had experienced no recent acute infections or vaccinations. Partitioning of CD4+ cells yielded a CD45RA+ naive subset and a CD45RA-negative memory subset. General study points: Rarefaction analysis demonstrated incomplete sorted-subset sequencing notwithstanding large depth.

The clonotype originates from a woman in her twenties or thirties in good health. The V and J genes are TRBV10-3 and TRBJ1-1; D is undetermined. Sequenced material: naive CD4+ T cells sorted from blood. Subset given: CD45RA+ positively selected. The chain's CDR3 is CAISPNSDTEAFF. Here the CDR3 DNA reads TGTGCCATCAGCCCCAACTCGGACACTGAAGCTTTCTTT.